A few counts support the clone carrying this T cell receptor (beta chain). A second PCR, run for roughly 7 to 12 cycles, used a sample-barcoded 5' primer plus a J-beta primer mix. TCRdb reprocessed the 5' RACE reads via MiXCR and lists one record per CDR3 protein. The table includes some 800,000 distinct CDR3 sequences, roughly 44% detected once. The data were taken from a study of blood T cells in healthy people across ages. The CDR3 length is 14 residues. Germline CDR1 and CDR2: MNHNS and SASEGT. V trimming: 0 bases; J trimming: 8 bases; junction bases outside the gene matches: 5. The sequenced sample was blood. This sequence joins TRBV6-1 and TRBJ2-5; 8 bases agree with TRBD2. The source is a man between 60 and 75 years old in good health. CDR3 region: CASSEASGVYTQYF. In DNA, the CDR3 is TGTGCCAGCAGTGAAGCTAGCGGGGTATATACCCAGTACTTC.